The rows below give T cell receptor beta chains drawn from one sample of a study of brain T cells in children with intractable seizures. Assay: immunoSEQ multiplex PCR; the TCRdb copy retains only in-frame clones and omits some. The sample has some 64,000 clones; approximately 95% are singletons. Sequencing was performed on peripheral blood, taken at surgery. The receptors originated from a boy less than two years old with focal cortical dysplasia and intractable seizures. Each CDR3 is given with its conserved first and last residue. The D gene is left open where the match is weak. A row's size may be missing; if present it is once, few, many or a size class.

clone_size	d_call	v_call	j_call	cdr3_aa	cdr3_nt
.	.	TRBV3-1/TRBV3-2	TRBJ2-2	CASSPLRGAIGELFF	TGTGCCAGCAGTCCCTTGAGGGGGGCAATCGGGGAGCTGTTTTTT
.	.	TRBV4-1	TRBJ2-2	CASSPPNGVGHTGELFF	TGCGCCAGCAGCCCGCCAAACGGAGTGGGCCACACCGGGGAGCTGTTTTTT
.	TRBD2	TRBV7-9	TRBJ2-3	CASSPVELAGRSLTDTQYF	TGTGCCAGCAGCCCGGTGGAGCTAGCGGGCCGATCGCTCACAGATACGCAGTATTTT
.	.	TRBV27	TRBJ2-6	CASSSIGASGANVLTF	TGTGCCAGCAGTTCGATAGGGGCTTCTGGGGCCAACGTCCTGACTTTC
.	TRBD2	TRBV5-6	TRBJ2-5	CASSAGLAGETQYF	TGTGCCAGCAGCGCGGGACTAGCGGGAGAGACCCAGTACTTC
.	TRBD2	TRBV19	TRBJ2-7	CASSTHSGTSGYEQYF	TGTGCCAGTAGTACTCATTCCGGGACTAGCGGCTACGAGCAGTACTTC
.	.	TRBV7-9	TRBJ2-3	CASTLPQSSDTQYF	TGTGCCAGCACTCTCCCCCAGTCAAGTGATACGCAGTATTTT
.	.	TRBV7-3	TRBJ2-3	CASSLAVASTDTQYF	TGTGCCAGCAGCTTAGCGGTCGCTAGCACAGATACGCAGTATTTT
.	.	TRBV6-5	TRBJ2-7	CASIQTDYEQYF	TGTGCCAGCATTCAGACGGACTACGAGCAGTACTTC
.	.	TRBV27	TRBJ2-2	CASSLMGTGELFF	TGTGCCAGCAGTTTAATGGGAACCGGGGAGCTGTTTTTT
.	.	TRBV28	TRBJ1-5	CASSPPVGGEGNQPQHF	TGTGCCAGCAGTCCACCCGTAGGGGGGGAGGGCAATCAGCCCCAGCATTTT
.	TRBD1	TRBV19	TRBJ1-1	CASMLDRSTTAFF	TGTGCCAGTATGTTGGACAGGTCGACCACGGCTTTCTTT
.	.	TRBV7-2	TRBJ2-1	CASSLHHVYNEQFF	TGTGCCAGCAGCTTACACCATGTATACAATGAGCAGTTCTTC
.	TRBD1	TRBV7-2	TRBJ2-7	CASSFTGGTDYEQYF	TGTGCCAGCAGCTTCACAGGGGGCACAGACTACGAGCAGTACTTC
.	.	TRBV19	TRBJ2-2	CASSIVPIGATGELFF	TGTGCCAGTAGTATAGTCCCAATAGGTGCGACCGGGGAGCTGTTTTTT
.	.	TRBV5-1	TRBJ1-6	CASSLGGSTGTDSPLHF	TGCGCCAGCAGCTTGGGGGGCAGTACGGGGACGGATTCACCCCTCCACTTT
once	TRBD2	TRBV7-9	TRBJ2-1	CASSSPLKRESSYNEQFF	TGTGCCAGCAGCTCTCCGTTGAAGCGGGAGAGCTCCTACAATGAGCAGTTCTTC
once	TRBD1	TRBV19	TRBJ2-7	CASMDRLRDEQYF	TGTGCCAGCATGGACAGGCTGCGGGACGAGCAGTACTTC
few	.	TRBV2	TRBJ2-7	CASSEGPLYEQYF	TGTGCCAGCAGTGAAGGCCCCCTCTACGAGCAGTACTTC
few	TRBD1	TRBV19	TRBJ1-5	CASSMVRTGGGLNQPQHF	TGTGCCAGTAGTATGGTAAGGACAGGGGGCGGTCTGAATCAGCCCCAGCATTTT
once	TRBD2	TRBV7-6	TRBJ2-7	CASSLEASGPYEQYF	TGTGCCAGCAGCTTAGAGGCTAGCGGCCCCTACGAGCAGTACTTC
.	TRBD1	TRBV2	TRBJ1-6	CASSERGRNSPLHF	TGTGCCAGCAGTGAGAGGGGGCGTAATTCACCCCTCCACTTT
.	TRBD2	TRBV6-5	TRBJ2-7	CASKSPSGLYEQYF	TGTGCCAGCAAGTCGCCTAGCGGCCTCTACGAGCAGTACTTC
.	.	TRBV2	TRBJ2-2	CASSALLDSGELFF	TGTGCCAGCAGCGCCCTCTTAGACTCCGGGGAGCTGTTTTTT